The 22 T cell receptor beta chains reported below all come from one sample, sequenced in a study of blood T cell repertoires in COVID-19. Data came from immunoSEQ multiplex PCR; TCRdb stores just in-frame clones and leaves some out. The sample includes about 99,000 clones, about nine tenths of them seen just once. The specimen sequenced was peripheral blood. Receptors were obtained from a man in his forties or fifties with acute or convalescent COVID-19.

The chain recombines TRBV12-3 or TRBV12-4 with TRBJ2-2; D is ambiguous. V was cut by 3 bases and J by 7 bases, with 3 bases left in between. The CDR3 has 11 amino acids. The CDR3 loop reads CASSFSGELFF. CDR3 bases: TGTGCCAGCAGTTTTAGCGGGGAGCTGTTTTTT.

To note about this clone: The sample carries other DNA sequences with the same CDR3. The chain links TRBV7-9 to TRBJ2-2, with TRBD1 as a possible D gene (6 bases). This CDR3 comprises 14 residues. Trimming shortened V by 3 bases and J by 2 bases, and 7 bases separated the two germline ends. Germline V gene lookup returns CDR1 SEHNR and CDR2 FQNEAQ (reference sequence). CDR3 in amino acids: CASSLGQNTGELFF. DNA of the CDR3: TGTGCCAGCAGCTTGGGACAAAACACCGGGGAGCTGTTTTTT.

This clone was counted a single time. DNA of the CDR3: TGTGCCAGCAGCACCGGGGTAGGGCTCACTGAAGCTTTCTTT. Translated: CASSTGVGLTEAFF. The J gene is TRBJ1-1, the V gene TRBV5-4; no clear D gene. The CDR3 spans 14 residues. V lost 4 bases and J 4 bases, leaving 14 bases between the germline ends. Germline assignment: CDR1 SGHNT and CDR2 YYREEE (reference sequence).

The genes are TRBV9 and TRBJ2-1; 8 bases are shared with TRBD2. J was trimmed by 4 bases and V by 7 bases; bases with no gene match: 10. The CDR3 runs to 15 residues. Germline V gene lookup returns CDR1 SGDLS and CDR2 YYNGEE. CDR3 DNA: TGTGCCAGCCGACCCGGGACTAGTGGATACAATGAGCAGTTCTTC. Amino acids: CASRPGTSGYNEQFF.

The chain combines TRBV6-5 with TRBJ2-1; 12 bases are shared with TRBD2. V lost 4 bases to trimming and J lost 8 bases; unmatched junction nucleotides: 3. The germline CDR1 and CDR2 sequences are MNHEY and SVGAGI. There are 14 residues in the CDR3. CDR3 sequence reads: CASSLTSGSYEQFF. The CDR3 nucleotides read TGTGCCAGCAGTTTGACTAGCGGGAGTTATGAGCAGTTCTTC.

The rearrangement links TRBV10-3 to TRBJ2-3; a weak D match, TRBD1 (6 bases). CDR3 length: 13 amino acids. Trimming took off 8 bases at V and 1 base at J, with 10 bases between the two ends. CDR1 and CDR2 (germline): ENHRY, SYGVKD. CDR3 region: CAIRDTRTDTQYF. In DNA, the CDR3 is TGTGCCATCCGGGACACCCGCACAGATACGCAGTATTTT.

A word on this clone: The same CDR3 arises from other DNA sequences in this sample as well. V usage is TRBV28 and J usage is TRBJ1-4, with unresolved D. Trimming left V 11 bases short and J 0 bases short, with 10 bases between. The CDR3 totals 13 residues. Germline V gene data show CDR1 as MDHEN and CDR2 as SYDVKM. The CDR3 nucleotides are TGTGCCTCGAGGGATTCAACTAATGAAAAACTGTTTTTT. This encodes CASRDSTNEKLFF.

The chain has TRBV30 and TRBJ2-1; perhaps TRBD2 as D (5 bases). The CDR3 loop spans 13 amino acids. Germline values: CDR1 GTSNPN, CDR2 SVGIG (reference sequence). The CDR3 DNA sequence: TGTGCGCGGGCAGCTGACTCCTACAATGAGCAGTTCTTC. Its protein is CARAADSYNEQFF.

This CDR3 reads CVVASGRHSTDTQYF. As DNA, the CDR3 is TGTGTGGTGGCTAGCGGGAGGCATAGCACAGATACGCAGTATTTT. The chain employs TRBV3-1 (or the pseudogene TRBV3-2) and TRBJ2-3; TRBD2 matches at 11 bases. The CDR3 has 15 amino acids. CDR1 LGHDT and CDR2 YNNKEL come from the germline V gene (reference sequence).

CDR3 residues: CASSQSRLAGVFYSYNEQFF. The CDR3 nucleotides are TGTGCCAGCAGCCAATCGAGGTTAGCGGGAGTATTCTACTCCTACAATGAGCAGTTCTTC. The chain has TRBV16 and TRBJ2-1, with TRBD2 matching over 9 bases. The CDR3 has 20 amino acids. The germline V gene has CDR1 KGHSY and CDR2 FQNENV. J was trimmed by 0 bases and V by 0 bases; bases with no gene match: 12.

The chain uses TRBV7-2 and TRBJ2-1; D might be TRBD2 (6 bases). This CDR3 region has 14 residues. The germline V and J ends were trimmed by 0 bases and 4 bases, with 7 bases remaining between them. The germline V gene has CDR1 SGHTA and CDR2 FQGNSA. CDR3 sequence: CASSLAGGYNEQFF. CDR3 DNA: TGTGCCAGCAGCTTAGCGGGAGGTTACAATGAGCAGTTCTTC. Complete variable domain (other parts from reference TRBV7-2 and TRBJ2-1): GAGVSQSPSNKVTEKGKDVELRCDPISGHTALYWYRQSLGQGLEFLIYFQGNSAPDKSGLPSDRFSAERTGGSVSTLTIQRTQQEDSAVYLCASSLAGGYNEQFFGPGTRLTVL.

This clone was observed a single time. CDR3 sequence (DNA): TGTGCCAGCAGCCGGCAGGGGGCCGAGGCGGAGACCCAGTACTTC. It yields the protein CASSRQGAEAETQYF. This chain uses TRBV7-9 with TRBJ2-5; 8 bases are shared with TRBD1. The CDR3 has 15 amino acids. The V and J ends lost 5 bases and 5 bases, in that order; junction bases with no gene match: 10. The germline gives CDR1 SEHNR, CDR2 FQNEAQ (reference sequence).

The chain links TRBV13 to TRBJ2-3; perhaps TRBD2 as D (6 bases). The V end lost 5 bases, the J end lost 2 bases, and 20 bases lay between the germline ends. The CDR3 has 17 amino acids. From germline, CDR1 is PRHDT and CDR2 FYEKMQ (reference sequence). CDR3 DNA: TGTGCCAGCAGCCCAGCGTCCGGGACTTCCCTCACAGATACGCAGTATTTT. Its protein is CASSPASGTSLTDTQYF.

This chain joins TRBV28 and TRBJ1-1; D is unclear. Germline loops: CDR1 MDHEN, CDR2 SYDVKM. This CDR3 comprises 15 residues. Trimming took 5 bases from V and 1 from J, leaving 14 bases between them. CDR3 loop: CASSPSRSGNTEAFF. The CDR3, as DNA: TGTGCCAGCAGTCCCTCCCGGAGTGGGAACACTGAAGCTTTCTTT.

The chain recombines TRBV9 with TRBJ2-7, with 10 bases that match TRBD1. The ends lost 4 bases at V and 4 bases at J; junction bases unmatched: 5. The CDR3 is made up of 14 amino acids. Germline CDR1 SGDLS, CDR2 YYNGEE. In DNA, the CDR3 is TGTGCCAGCAGCCCGACAGGGGGCGGTTACGAGCAGTACTTC. Translation: CASSPTGGGYEQYF.

This clone was counted a few times. DNA of the CDR3: TGTGCCAGCAGTTTTGGGGACAGGACCCGTGAAGCTTTCTTT. Encoded protein: CASSFGDRTREAFF. The gene calls are TRBV27 and TRBJ1-1; 8 bases are shared with TRBD1. CDR3 length equals 14 residues. Losses at the gene ends were 3 bases for V and 7 bases for J; bases not matched to a gene: 7. Germline values: CDR1 MNHEY, CDR2 SMNVEV (reference sequence).

This clone appeared a few times. The chain is built from TRBV27 and TRBJ2-3; D possibly corresponds to TRBD1 (5 bases). V lost 8 bases, J lost 1 base, and 16 bases lay in between. The CDR3 runs to 15 residues. The germline V gene encodes CDR1 MNHEY and CDR2 SMNVEV (reference sequence). This CDR3 reads CASLRDGAGTDTQYF. CDR3 DNA sequence: TGTGCCAGCTTAAGGGATGGGGCGGGCACAGATACGCAGTATTTT.

This clone was observed a few times. The J gene is TRBJ2-1, the V gene TRBV19, with 9 positions matching TRBD2. CDR1 is LNHDA, CDR2 SQIVND, per germline (reference sequence). V was pared by 5 bases and J by 9 bases, with 14 bases of the junction left unmatched. The CDR3 length is 16 residues. The CDR3 loop reads CASSEASGTPNGEQFF. As DNA, the CDR3 is TGTGCCAGTAGTGAGGCTAGCGGGACCCCCAATGGTGAGCAGTTCTTC.

This chain links TRBV7-6 with TRBJ2-5; weak D call: TRBD2 (7 bases). Trimming cost V 1 base and J 5 bases, with 14 bases left between them. The CDR3 totals 15 residues. Germline CDR1 and CDR2: SGHVS and FNYEAQ. The CDR3 DNA follows: TGTGCCAGCAGCTTAGGCACCGGCGGGGGCGAGACCCAGTACTTC. This codes for CASSLGTGGGETQYF.

The V call is TRBV11-3, the J call TRBJ2-7; maybe TRBD2 (6 bases). V lost 4 bases, J lost 12 bases, and 16 bases lay in between. The CDR3 contains 12 residues. Germline V gene data show CDR1 as SGHNT and CDR2 as YENEEA. The CDR3 reads CASSYGRAGPYF. DNA for the CDR3: TGTGCCAGCAGCTACGGCCGTGCGGGGCCGTACTTC.

This rearrangement joins TRBV5-6 to TRBJ2-3; 9 bases fit TRBD1. CDR1 SGHDT and CDR2 YYEEEE come from the germline V gene. The CDR3 has 15 amino acids. Trimming cost V 1 base and J 1 base; bases outside gene matches: 1. In DNA, the CDR3 is TGTGCCAGCAGCTTGAGGGACAGGGGCACAGATACGCAGTATTTT. Translated, it gives CASSLRDRGTDTQYF.

The chain is built from TRBV18 and TRBJ2-7; a weak D match, TRBD1 (6 bases). Deletions cut 3 bases from V and 5 bases from J, with 11 bases between. This CDR3 region has 13 residues. Per the germline V gene, CDR1 is KGHSH and CDR2 is LQKENI. The CDR3 sequence: CASSPLEGDEQYF. For the CDR3, the DNA is TGTGCCAGCTCACCCCTAGAGGGGGACGAGCAGTACTTC. The variable domain in full, with the rest retrieved from reference TRBV18 and TRBJ2-7, is NAGVMQNPRHLVRRRGQEARLRCSPMKGHSHVYWYRQLPEEGLKFMVYLQKENIIDESGMPKERFSAEFPKEGPSILRIQQVVRGDSAAYFCASSPLEGDEQYFGPGTRLTVT.